This T cell receptor (beta chain) was retrieved from a study of blood T cell repertoires in COVID-19. Study in general: Donors in the United States, Italy and Spain gave samples during acute or convalescent COVID-19.

V shed 6 bases and J 4 bases; nucleotides not matched to a gene: 12. CDR1 is LNHDA and CDR2 is SQIVND in the germline V gene (reference sequence). This CDR3 has 15 amino acids. It was during active infection that Seattle patients were enrolled and then longitudinally followed. Source study methods: Counts of nucleated cells, estimated from reference gene primer amplification, were obtained. Method: immunoSEQ multiplex PCR; TCRdb's copy keeps in-frame clones and lacks some. V, J and clone size are taken as reported in that table, and D and trimming were inferred from the DNA itself. Of some 330,000 clones listed, roughly 89% are singletons.

Sequenced input: peripheral blood. The sequence came from a woman aged 25-40 years with COVID-19, enrolled during active disease. This chain joins TRBV19 and TRBJ2-7; 7 nucleotides agree with TRBD1. This CDR3 is CASSQTGLGFYEQYF. In DNA, the CDR3 is TGTGCCAGTAGCCAGACAGGGTTGGGTTTTTACGAGCAGTACTTC.